Following are 25 T cell receptor beta chains from one sample sequenced in a study of cytomegalovirus exposure and HLA in healthy donors. PCR employed 60 Vbeta and 13 Jbeta primers. Assay used: immunoSEQ multiplex PCR; TCRdb lists only in-frame clones, some missing. The sample consists of 55,000 to 80,000 clones, about 75% of them appearing once. Sequencing was done on a sample of PBMCs. The receptors derive from a man between 65 and 79 years old in good health and CMV-seronegative.

The V call is TRBV29-1, the J call TRBJ1-5, with TRBD1 identical over 7 bases. CDR3 length equals 14 residues. Germline CDR1 reads SQVTM; CDR2 reads ANQGSEA. V gave up 6 bases and J gave up 6 bases; unmatched junction bases: 11. The CDR3 nucleotides read TGCAGCGTCTGTGACAGGGCCTTGAGTCAGCCCCAGCATTTT. Translation gives CSVCDRALSQPQHF.

The CDR3 is CASSWGQGYTGELFF. In DNA form, the CDR3 reads TGTGCCAGTAGTTGGGGACAGGGTTACACCGGGGAGCTGTTTTTT. The chain employs TRBV19 and TRBJ2-2, with 9 bases identical to TRBD1. J lost 3 bases, V lost 5 bases, and 4 bases had no gene match. CDR3 length: 15 residues. Germline V lookup: CDR1 LNHDA, CDR2 SQIVND (reference sequence).

The genes are TRBV19 and TRBJ2-2; weak D call: TRBD1 (6 bases). V shed 5 bases and J shed 1 base, with 17 bases lying between them. This CDR3 is built from 17 residues. Germline values: CDR1 LNHDA, CDR2 SQIVND (reference sequence). The CDR3 here is CASSVYRDTLNTGELFF. Written as DNA, the CDR3 is TGTGCCAGTAGTGTGTACCGGGACACCCTGAACACCGGGGAGCTGTTTTTT.

This clone appeared once. The rearrangement links TRBV30 to TRBJ2-7; D perhaps matches TRBD1 (6 bases). The CDR3 runs 13 residues. Deletions cut 2 bases from V and 2 bases from J, with 10 bases between. Germline CDR1 and CDR2: GTSNPN and SVGIG (reference sequence). The CDR3 coding sequence is TGTGCCTGGAGTATCGGGACAACCTACGAGCAGTACTTC. It codes for CAWSIGTTYEQYF.

The chain recombines TRBV4-3 with TRBJ2-3, with a possible D match to TRBD1 (5 bases). V lost 4 bases, J lost 5 bases, and 13 bases lay in between. This CDR3 is 14 amino acids long. The germline gives CDR1 LGHNA, CDR2 YSLEER. CDR3 amino acids: CASSPRGTGDTQYF. The DNA for the CDR3 is TGCGCCAGCAGCCCAAGGGGAACGGGAGATACGCAGTATTTT.

On this clone itself: Different DNA sequences within this sample yield the same CDR3. V is TRBV10-3 and J is TRBJ2-5; 9 nucleotides match TRBD1. The CDR3 runs to 14 residues. Germline V CDR1 and CDR2: ENHRY, SYGVKD. Trimming at V came to 4 bases and at J to 3 bases, leaving 3 bases not matched to a gene. The CDR3 reads CAISGQGGEETQYF. The CDR3 bases are TGTGCCATCAGTGGACAGGGGGGAGAAGAGACCCAGTACTTC.

The V and J genes are TRBV7-9 and TRBJ1-4, with a tentative D call TRBD1 (6 bases). The CDR3 has 18 residues. Looked up from germline, CDR1 is SEHNR and CDR2 is FQNEAQ (reference sequence). The V and J ends lost 4 bases and 5 bases respectively, with 23 bases between them. CDR3 sequence: CASSSLTGLLPLNEKLFF. In DNA form, the CDR3 reads TGTGCCAGCAGCTCCTTAACAGGGCTACTTCCCTTAAATGAAAAACTGTTTTTT.

This clone occurred once. The V call is TRBV18, the J call TRBJ2-1; no reliable D call. CDR1 is KGHSH, CDR2 LQKENI, per germline. V lost 3 bases and J lost 3, with 6 bases in between. The CDR3 consists of 13 residues. CDR3 residues: CASSPFNYNEQFF. The CDR3 DNA reads TGTGCCAGCTCACCGTTCAACTACAATGAGCAGTTCTTC.

The chain carries TRBV6-1 and TRBJ2-6; D unclear. This CDR3 has 14 amino acids. Germline loops: CDR1 MNHNS, CDR2 SASEGT. The germline V and J ends were trimmed by 5 bases and 1 base, with 6 bases remaining between them. The chain's CDR3 is CASSPRSGANVLTF. Written as DNA, the CDR3 is TGTGCCAGCAGTCCTCGGTCTGGGGCCAACGTCCTGACTTTC.

This chain connects TRBV7-2 to TRBJ2-2; TRBD1 aligns across 11 bases. Germline-derived CDR1 and CDR2 are SGHTA and FQGNSA. CDR3 length: 18 amino acids. The V and J ends lost 6 bases and 4 bases, in that order; junction bases with no gene match: 13. The CDR3 sequence is CASSRQTPGTGGTGELFF. The CDR3 DNA reads as TGTGCCAGCAGTCGACAAACCCCCGGGACAGGGGGCACCGGGGAGCTGTTTTTT.

The chain recombines TRBV5-5 with TRBJ2-2; D call uncertain. Germline assignment: CDR1 SGHKS and CDR2 YYEKEE (reference sequence). The CDR3 totals 15 residues. Trimming cost V 4 bases and J 5 bases, with 15 bases left between them. The CDR3 spells CASSTQDRRTGELFF. The CDR3 nucleotides are TGTGCCAGCAGCACCCAGGATAGGCGTACCGGGGAGCTGTTTTTT.

The rearrangement joins TRBV19 to TRBJ2-3, with a possible D match to TRBD2 (5 bases). Per the germline V gene, CDR1 is LNHDA and CDR2 is SQIVND (reference sequence). Trimming pared 4 bases from V and 7 bases from J, leaving 9 bases between. The length of the CDR3 is 12 residues. CDR3 amino acids: CASSTSPNTQYF. Written as DNA, the CDR3 is TGTGCCAGTAGTACTAGCCCAAATACGCAGTATTTT.

Here the CDR3 DNA reads TGCGCCAGTGGACAGGGGGACACCGGGGAGCTGTTTTTT. It yields the protein CASGQGDTGELFF. The chain couples TRBV10-2 to TRBJ2-2; 10 bases match TRBD1. The CDR3 has 13 residues. Per the germline V gene, CDR1 is WSHSY and CDR2 is SAAADI. Trimming took 9 bases from V and 3 from J; bases not matched to a gene: 1.

The chain links TRBV11-2 to TRBJ1-5; perhaps TRBD1 as D (5 bases). CDR1 and CDR2 from the germline V gene are SGHAT and FQNNGV. The CDR3 length is 13 residues. V lost 1 base and J 7 bases, leaving 8 bases between the germline ends. The CDR3 here is CASSLGGGQPQHF. In DNA, the CDR3 is TGTGCCAGCAGCTTAGGGGGGGGACAGCCCCAGCATTTT.

V is TRBV10-1 and J is TRBJ2-7, with 12 bases identical to TRBD1. Germline-derived CDR1 and CDR2 are WNHNN and SYGVQD (reference sequence). The junction had 8 bases not matched to a gene; V was cut back by 4 bases and J by 4 bases. The CDR3 totals 16 residues. The CDR3 here is CASSGSRDRGLYEQYF. The CDR3, as DNA: TGCGCCAGCAGTGGCAGCCGGGACAGGGGGCTGTACGAGCAGTACTTC.

The V gene is TRBV6-1, the J gene TRBJ1-1, with D perhaps TRBD1 (5 bases). From germline, CDR1 is MNHNS and CDR2 SASEGT. The CDR3 contains 14 residues. Between the trimmed V and J ends, which lost 5 bases and 1 base, there was a span of 11 bases. As DNA, the CDR3 is TGTGCCAGCAGTACCCTGGGGGGGAACACTGAAGCTTTCTTT. Translating it yields CASSTLGGNTEAFF.

DNA for the CDR3: TGTGCCAGCTCACCGGCGACAGGGGGCGGCAATCAGCCCCAGCATTTT. Translating it yields CASSPATGGGNQPQHF. The gene calls are TRBV18 and TRBJ1-5; 10 positions match TRBD1. This CDR3 spans 16 amino acids. Germline assignment: CDR1 KGHSH and CDR2 LQKENI. The trim removed 3 bases at V and 2 bases at J, leaving 4 bases unmatched.

This chain uses TRBV5-1 with TRBJ2-2; possibly TRBD2 for D (6 bases). Between the trimmed V and J ends, which lost 0 bases and 6 bases, there was a span of 18 bases. The germline V gene has CDR1 SGHRS and CDR2 YFSETQ. This CDR3 has 17 amino acids. This chain's CDR3 is CASSLDTTSLGSGELFF. The CDR3 region has the DNA TGCGCCAGCAGCTTGGATACGACTAGTCTTGGATCCGGGGAGCTGTTTTTT.

V gene TRBV14 combines with J gene TRBJ2-7; TRBD1 agrees at 7 bases. CDR1 and CDR2 (germline): SGHDN, FVKESK. The CDR3 has 15 amino acids. The V segment lost 4 bases and the J segment 3 bases; nucleotides outside the gene matches: 9. The CDR3 protein is CASSPGTARGYEQYF. CDR3 sequence (DNA): TGTGCCAGCAGCCCGGGGACAGCGAGGGGCTACGAGCAGTACTTC. Complete variable domain (other parts from reference TRBV14 and TRBJ2-7): EAGVTQFPSHSVIEKGQTVTLRCDPISGHDNLYWYRRVMGKEIKFLLHFVKESKQDESGMPNNRFLAERTGGTYSTLKVQPAELEDSGVYFCASSPGTARGYEQYFGPGTRLTVT.

There are a few counts of this clone. The genes are TRBV2 and TRBJ1-5; D might be TRBD1 (6 bases). The CDR3 extends over 13 amino acids. Trimming pared 6 bases from V and 4 bases from J, leaving 10 bases between. Germline V gives CDR1 SNHLY, CDR2 FYNNEI. The DNA for the CDR3 is TGTGCCAGCAGGCGAGGACAGAATCAGCCCCAGCATTTT. Its protein product is CASRRGQNQPQHF.

The chain couples TRBV10-3 to TRBJ1-5; possibly TRBD1 for D (5 bases). This CDR3 has 13 residues. The V gene's germline CDR1 is ENHRY and CDR2 SYGVKD. V lost 6 bases and J 0 bases, leaving 6 bases between the germline ends. The CDR3 DNA is TGTGCCATCAGCAGGGTTAGCAATCAGCCCCAGCATTTT. Translating it yields CAISRVSNQPQHF.

This clone was seen a handful of times. J is TRBJ1-5 and V is TRBV28, with no clear D. Germline loops: CDR1 MDHEN, CDR2 SYDVKM. The CDR3 is 14 residues long. The V gene lost 10 bases and the J gene lost 4 bases, with 17 bases spanning the gap. The DNA of the CDR3 is TGTGCCATCGCGCAAAGACAAAGAAATCAGCCCCAGCATTTT. Its protein is CAIAQRQRNQPQHF.

This chain connects TRBV7-9 to TRBJ2-3, with 8 bases that match TRBD1. Germline CDR1 reads SEHNR; CDR2 reads FQNEAQ (reference sequence). This CDR3 spans 16 amino acids. Unmatched junction bases numbered 6, after V lost 0 bases and J lost 4 bases. Here the CDR3 DNA reads TGTGCCAGCAGCTTAGCGGACAGGGTGGGGGCAGATACGCAGTATTTT. Protein sequence: CASSLADRVGADTQYF.

This clone occurred a few times. The chain is built from TRBV30 and TRBJ1-4; no clear D. The CDR3 is 14 amino acids. Per germline, CDR1 GTSNPN and CDR2 SVGIG (reference sequence). Trimming removed 0 bases at V and 5 bases at J, with 10 bases between. CDR3 amino acids: CAWSVGFHNEKLFF. CDR3 nucleotide sequence: TGTGCCTGGAGTGTCGGGTTTCACAATGAAAAACTGTTTTTT. The full variable domain, its missing parts supplied by reference TRBV30 and TRBJ1-4, is SQTIHQWPATLVQPVGSPLSLECTVEGTSNPNLYWYRQAAGRGLQLLFYSVGIGQISSEVPQNLSASRPQDRQFILSSKKLLLSDSGFYLCAWSVGFHNEKLFFGSGTQLSVL.

The V call is TRBV18, the J call TRBJ1-5; TRBD1 aligns across 7 bases. This CDR3 is built from 12 residues. The germline V gene has CDR1 KGHSH and CDR2 LQKENI. V shed 4 bases and J 13 bases; nucleotides not matched to a gene: 7. The CDR3 here is CASSLTGQAQHF. The DNA for the CDR3 is TGTGCCAGCTCACTAACCGGACAGGCGCAGCATTTT.